This TCR beta chain appears in the sequencing data of a study of blood T cell repertoires in COVID-19. Methods used by the authors: Reference gene primer amplification in the assay estimated nucleated cell counts. This table comes from immunoSEQ multiplex PCR, and its TCRdb copy is limited to in-frame clones, with some not included. V and J calls and clone size are copied from that table; D and trimming were computed from the DNA. The sample lists under 250,000 clones, roughly four fifths occurring once. Participants were aged about 18 to 100 years from more than 20 US areas. Clinical history reported by participants formed the basis on which cohorts were assigned. The germline V gene encodes CDR1 SNHLY and CDR2 FYNNEI. Trimming took off 11 bases at V and 3 bases at J, with 19 bases between the two ends. CDR3 size: 14 residues.

This sequence joins TRBV2 and TRBJ1-1, with D possibly being TRBD1 (6 bases). The TCR comes from a woman aged 40 to 50 with acute COVID-19. Sequencing was done on a sample of PBMCs or T cells enriched from blood (not recorded which). The CDR3 protein is CAGSGGRVHTEAFF. Here the CDR3 DNA reads TGTGCCGGAAGCGGGGGGCGGGTGCACACTGAAGCTTTCTTT.